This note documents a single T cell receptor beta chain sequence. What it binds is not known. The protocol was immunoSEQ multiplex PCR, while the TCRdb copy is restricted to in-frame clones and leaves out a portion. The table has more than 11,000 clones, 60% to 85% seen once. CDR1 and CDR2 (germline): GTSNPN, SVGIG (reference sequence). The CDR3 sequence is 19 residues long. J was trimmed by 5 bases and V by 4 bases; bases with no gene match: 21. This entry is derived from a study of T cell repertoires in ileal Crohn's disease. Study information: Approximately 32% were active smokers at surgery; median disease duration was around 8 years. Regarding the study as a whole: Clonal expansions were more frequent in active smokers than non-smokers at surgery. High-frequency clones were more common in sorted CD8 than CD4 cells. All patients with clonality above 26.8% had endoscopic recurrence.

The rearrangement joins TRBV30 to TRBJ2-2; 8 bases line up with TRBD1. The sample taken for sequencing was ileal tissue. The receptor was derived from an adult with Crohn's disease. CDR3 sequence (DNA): TGTGCCTGGACCCCCTTATGGACAGGGAAGGGGCGAGGAACCGGGGAGCTGTTTTTT. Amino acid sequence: CAWTPLWTGKGRGTGELFF.